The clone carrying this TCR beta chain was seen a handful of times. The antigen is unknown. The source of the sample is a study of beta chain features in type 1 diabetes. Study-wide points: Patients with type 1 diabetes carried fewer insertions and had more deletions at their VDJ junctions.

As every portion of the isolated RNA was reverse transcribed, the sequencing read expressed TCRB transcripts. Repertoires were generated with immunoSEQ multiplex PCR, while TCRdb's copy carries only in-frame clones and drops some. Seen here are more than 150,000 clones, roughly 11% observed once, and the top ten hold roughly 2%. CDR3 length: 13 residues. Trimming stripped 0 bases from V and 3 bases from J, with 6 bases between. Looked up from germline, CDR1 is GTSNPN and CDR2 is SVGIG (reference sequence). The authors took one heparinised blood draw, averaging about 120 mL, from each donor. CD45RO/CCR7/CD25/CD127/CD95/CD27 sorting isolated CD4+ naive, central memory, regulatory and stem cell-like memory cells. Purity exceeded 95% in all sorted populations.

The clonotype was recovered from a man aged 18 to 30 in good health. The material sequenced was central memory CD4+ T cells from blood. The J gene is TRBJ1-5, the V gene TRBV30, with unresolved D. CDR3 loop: CAWSVSDNQPQHF. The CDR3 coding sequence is TGTGCCTGGAGTGTATCAGACAATCAGCCCCAGCATTTT.